This T cell receptor beta chain came from a study of T cell responses to AZD1222 COVID-19 vaccine. Investigators merged groups given second doses at roughly 4 or roughly 12 weeks. Repertoires were generated with immunoSEQ multiplex PCR, while TCRdb's copy carries only in-frame clones and drops some. This sample has tens of thousands of clones; more than 85% occur once, and the top ten carry under 5%. Study-wide findings and caveats: Receipt of two AZD1222 doses was followed by a rise in Spike-specific TCR breadth and depth. Spike was spanned by vaccine-associated CD4 TCRs, with dominance at 160-218 and 743-854. Mostly white British, mostly female donors; authors suggested clonal diversity may be underestimated.

The length of the CDR3 is 14 residues. V shed 2 bases and J shed 2 bases, with 10 bases lying between them. Per the germline V gene, CDR1 is MDHEN and CDR2 is SYDVKM. Remarks on this clone: What it binds is not known.

V is TRBV28 and J is TRBJ2-7; D perhaps matches TRBD2 (6 bases). The origin of this receptor is an adult who received the AZD1222 COVID-19 vaccine. Material: peripheral blood, obtained 28 days after the second AZD1222 dose. CDR3 residues: CASSLTAGTYEQYF. For the CDR3, the DNA is TGTGCCAGCAGTTTAACGGCGGGAACCTACGAGCAGTACTTC. The full variable domain, completed using reference TRBV28 and TRBJ2-7, is DVKVTQSSRYLVKRTGEKVFLECVQDMDHENMFWYRQDPGLGLRLIYFSYDVKMKEKGDIPEGYSVSREKKERFSLILESASTNQTSMYLCASSLTAGTYEQYFGPGTRLTVT.